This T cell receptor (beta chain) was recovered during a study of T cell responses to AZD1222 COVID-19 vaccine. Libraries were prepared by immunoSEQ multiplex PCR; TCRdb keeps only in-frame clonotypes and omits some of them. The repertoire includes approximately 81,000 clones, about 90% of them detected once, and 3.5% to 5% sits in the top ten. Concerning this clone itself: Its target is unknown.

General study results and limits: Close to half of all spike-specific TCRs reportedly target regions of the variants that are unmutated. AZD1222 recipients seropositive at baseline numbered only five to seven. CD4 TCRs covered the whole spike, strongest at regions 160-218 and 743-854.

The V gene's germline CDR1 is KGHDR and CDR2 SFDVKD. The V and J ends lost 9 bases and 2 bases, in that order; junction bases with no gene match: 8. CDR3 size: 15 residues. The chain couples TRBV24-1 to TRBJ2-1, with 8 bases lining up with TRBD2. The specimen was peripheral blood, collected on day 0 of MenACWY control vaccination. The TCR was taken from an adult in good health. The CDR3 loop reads CATALGGGTYNEQFF. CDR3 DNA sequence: TGTGCCACCGCATTAGGCGGGGGGACCTACAATGAGCAGTTCTTC.